This T cell receptor beta chain was sequenced for a study of shared clonotypes between healthy human individuals. The V gene end was trimmed by 3 bases and the J gene end by 3 bases; junction bases not matched to a gene: 13. This CDR3 is built from 20 residues. CDR1 is SNHLY, CDR2 FYNNEI, per germline. The naive CD8 subset, CD45RO-negative cells positively selected for CCR7, excluded terminally differentiated effector memory CD45RA+ cells. Clones were read by immunoSEQ multiplex PCR, and TCRdb kept only the in-frame ones, dropping some. This table holds some 2 million clones, just under 95% found once.

The sequence was obtained from a man between 18 and 35 years old in good health. The V gene is TRBV2, the J gene TRBJ2-3, with 15 bases lining up with TRBD2. Sequencing used naive CD8+ T cells sorted from blood. Written as DNA, the CDR3 is TGTGCCAGCAGTGATCGGACTCCGGGACTAGCGGGGGGTTTGACAGATACGCAGTATTTT. Amino acid sequence: CASSDRTPGLAGGLTDTQYF.